This TCR beta chain stems from a study of cytomegalovirus exposure and HLA in healthy donors. Study-wide points: A cluster of highly shared sequence variants was likely a sequencing artifact.

PCR involved 60 Vbeta and 13 Jbeta primers. The protocol was immunoSEQ multiplex PCR, while the TCRdb copy is restricted to in-frame clones and leaves out a portion. The sample records 95,000 to 150,000 clones, roughly 76% being singletons. The CDR3 is 16 amino acids. The germline V gene encodes CDR1 MDHEN and CDR2 SYDVKM. The V and J ends lost 2 bases and 2 bases respectively, with 16 bases between them. This clone was detected once. The antigen remains undetermined. The TCR originated in a man in his thirties or forties in good health and CMV-seronegative. Sequencing was performed on PBMCs. V usage is TRBV28 and J usage is TRBJ2-7, with TRBD2 as a possible D gene (6 bases). CDR3 residues: CASSLVGTGRPYEQYF. The CDR3 nucleotides read TGTGCCAGCAGTTTAGTGGGGACCGGGAGACCCTACGAGCAGTACTTC.